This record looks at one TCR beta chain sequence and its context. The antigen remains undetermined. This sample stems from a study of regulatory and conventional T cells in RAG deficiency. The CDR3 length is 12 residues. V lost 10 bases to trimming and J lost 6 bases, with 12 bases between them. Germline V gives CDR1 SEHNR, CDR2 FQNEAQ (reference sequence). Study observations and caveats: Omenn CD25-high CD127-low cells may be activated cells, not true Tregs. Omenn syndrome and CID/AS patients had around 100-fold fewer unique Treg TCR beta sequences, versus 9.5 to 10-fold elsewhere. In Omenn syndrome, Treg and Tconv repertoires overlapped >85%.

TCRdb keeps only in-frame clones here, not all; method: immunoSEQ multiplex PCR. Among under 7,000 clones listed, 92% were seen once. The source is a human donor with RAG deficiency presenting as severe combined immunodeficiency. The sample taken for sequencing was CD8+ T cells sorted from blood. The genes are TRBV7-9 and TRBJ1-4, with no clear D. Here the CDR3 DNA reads TGTGCCACCTGGCAAGAGGATGAAAAACTGTTTTTT. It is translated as CATWQEDEKLFF. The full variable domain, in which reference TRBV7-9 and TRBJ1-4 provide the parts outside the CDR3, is DTGVSQNPRHKITKRGQNVTFRCDPISEHNRLYWYRQTLGQGPEFLTYFQNEAQLEKSRLLSDRFSAERPKGSFSTLEIQRTEQGDSAMYLCATWQEDEKLFFGSGTQLSVL.